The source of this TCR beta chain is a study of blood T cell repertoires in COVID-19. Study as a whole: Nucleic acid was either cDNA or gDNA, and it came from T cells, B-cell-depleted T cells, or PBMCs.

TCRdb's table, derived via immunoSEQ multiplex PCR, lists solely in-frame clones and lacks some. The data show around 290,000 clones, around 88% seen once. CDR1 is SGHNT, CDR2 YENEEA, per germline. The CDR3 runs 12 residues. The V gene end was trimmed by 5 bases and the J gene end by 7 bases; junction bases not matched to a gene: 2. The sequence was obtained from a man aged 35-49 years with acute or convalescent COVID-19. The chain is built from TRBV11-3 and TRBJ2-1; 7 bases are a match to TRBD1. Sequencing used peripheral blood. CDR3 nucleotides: TGTGCCAGCAGCCCGGACAGGAATGAGCAGTTCTTC. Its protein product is CASSPDRNEQFF.